This is a list of T cell receptor beta chains from one sample in a study of T cells of healthy individuals. One entry per CDR3 protein results from TCRdb running MiXCR on the 5' RACE reads. The sample holds 65,000 to 90,000 distinct CDR3 sequences, approximately 4.8% seen once. Source of these receptors: a female donor in good health. The CDR3 runs from the conserved cysteine through the conserved F or W. The D gene is left open where the match is weak. Not every row has a clone size; where given, it reads once, few, many or a size class.

v_gene,j_gene,d_gene,abundance,CDR3nt,CDR3aa
TRBV14,TRBJ2-5,NA,many,TGTGCCAGCAGCCCTCAAGACAGGTCGCGAACGGAGACCCAGTACTTC,CASSPQDRSRTETQYF
TRBV28,TRBJ2-7,TRBD1,NA,TGTGCCAGCAGGAGAGTCAGGGGGCCCTACGAGCAGTACTTC,CASRRVRGPYEQYF
TRBV4-3,TRBJ1-2,NA,many,TGCGCCAGCAGCCAAGGTAGTAAGGGCAGCTATGGCTACACCTTC,CASSQGSKGSYGYTF
TRBV7-9,TRBJ2-3,NA,few,TGTGCCAGCAGCCCCACTAGGGGATCCTCGGGAGATACGCAGTATTTT,CASSPTRGSSGDTQYF
TRBV29-1,TRBJ2-1,TRBD1,many,TGCAGCGTTGAACCTTTAGGGACAGGAGAAATTAATGAGCAGTTCTTC,CSVEPLGTGEINEQFF
TRBV3-1,TRBJ1-5,NA,many,TGTGCCAGCAGCCAAGATCTTCTGAGCAGCAATCAGCCCCAGCATTTT,CASSQDLLSSNQPQHF
TRBV30,TRBJ1-2,NA,many,TGTGCCTTCCATCGACGGAACTATGGCTACACCTTC,CAFHRRNYGYTF
TRBV7-9,TRBJ2-7,NA,many,TGTGCCAGCAGCTTAACGAAGGGGGGGTACGAGCAGTACTTC,CASSLTKGGYEQYF
TRBV12-3/TRBV12-4,TRBJ2-7,NA,NA,TGTGCCAGCAGTTTTGTCCGCCTTGGGGAGCAGTACTTC,CASSFVRLGEQYF
TRBV29-1,TRBJ2-7,NA,few,TGCAGCTATAGGGGAGCTGCCTACGAGCAGTACTTC,CSYRGAAYEQYF
TRBV14,TRBJ2-2,NA,many,TGTGCCAGCAGCCCCCTTCGACGGGTCTCCGGGGAGCTGTTTTTT,CASSPLRRVSGELFF
TRBV2,TRBJ1-2,NA,many,TGTGCCAGCAGCCCGGCGGGACGTACCGGCTATGGCTACACCTTC,CASSPAGRTGYGYTF
TRBV2,TRBJ2-1,NA,many,TGTGCCATCCAACGACCCAATGAGCAGTTCTTC,CAIQRPNEQFF
TRBV6-5,TRBJ1-6,TRBD1,few,TGTGCCAGCAGCCGGGACAGCAGTTATAATTCACCCCTCCACTTT,CASSRDSSYNSPLHF
TRBV20-1,TRBJ1-6,NA,many,TGCAGTGCCGACGAGGATTTGGGCTCACCCCTCCACTTT,CSADEDLGSPLHF
TRBV24-1,TRBJ1-5,NA,NA,TGTGCCACCAGTGACGGAGGTCACAATCAGCCCCAGCATTTT,CATSDGGHNQPQHF
TRBV6-5,TRBJ2-1,NA,few,TGTGCCAGCAGTTCCCCCGACTCCCTCTCCTACAATGAGCAGTTCTTC,CASSSPDSLSYNEQFF
TRBV6-5,TRBJ2-3,NA,many,TGTGCCAGCAGTTACACAGGGGGGGACACAGATACGCAGTATTTT,CASSYTGGDTDTQYF
TRBV11-3,TRBJ2-1,NA,many,TGTGCCAGCAGCCCGAACAATTACAATGAGCAGTTCTTC,CASSPNNYNEQFF
TRBV29-1,TRBJ1-2,NA,many,TGCAGCGTTGGGGAGTATGGCTACACCTTC,CSVGEYGYTF
TRBV7-8,TRBJ1-5,NA,many,TGTGCCAGCAGCTCGACCCCCCCGGGCAATCAGCCCCAGCATTTT,CASSSTPPGNQPQHF
TRBV4-1,TRBJ2-1,NA,many,TGCGCCAGCGCGGGGGCTGGGAAGGGCAATGAGCAGTTCTTC,CASAGAGKGNEQFF
TRBV5-1,TRBJ2-6,NA,many,TGCGCCAGCAGCTTGGGACAGTTCTCTGGGGCCAACGTCCTGACTTTC,CASSLGQFSGANVLTF
TRBV21-1,TRBJ2-5,NA,few,TGTGCCAGCAGCAAACCTAGGACAGGGGGTCTGGAGACCCAGTACTTC,CASSKPRTGGLETQYF
TRBV10-3,TRBJ2-1,TRBD1,few,TGTGCCATCAGTGGGGGGGACAGGCGCCTCAATGAGCAGTTCTTC,CAISGGDRRLNEQFF
TRBV10-3,TRBJ2-5,TRBD1,few,TGTGCCATCAGTAGGACAGGGCTCCAAGAGACCCAGTACTTC,CAISRTGLQETQYF
TRBV28,TRBJ2-6,TRBD1,many,TGTGCCAGCAGCATGCCGGGACAGCCCAACGTCCTGACTTTC,CASSMPGQPNVLTF
TRBV30,TRBJ2-5,TRBD1,many,TGTGCCTGGAGTGGGGGAGACAGGGGGCTGCGAGAGACCCAGTACTTC,CAWSGGDRGLRETQYF
TRBV28,TRBJ1-1,NA,many,TGTGCCAGCAGATGGGGGACTGAAGCTTTCTTT,CASRWGTEAFF
TRBV29-1,TRBJ1-1,NA,many,TGCAGCGTTGAGCCAGGGATGAACACTGAAGCTTTCTTT,CSVEPGMNTEAFF
TRBV11-2,TRBJ2-7,NA,NA,TGTGCCAGCAGCTTACCCGCGGCCGAGGCATACGAGCAGTACTTC,CASSLPAAEAYEQYF
TRBV19,TRBJ1-1,NA,NA,TGTGCCAGTAGCCTCGACCCTGGGGGCAACACTGAAGCTTTCTTT,CASSLDPGGNTEAFF
TRBV20-1,TRBJ2-1,TRBD2,few,TGCAGTGCTAGATCCCCTAGCGGAGGCTACAATGAGCAGTTCTTC,CSARSPSGGYNEQFF
TRBV4-1,TRBJ2-5,NA,many,TGCGCCAGCAGCCGGACTGGAGGAGAGACCCAGTACTTC,CASSRTGGETQYF
TRBV5-1,TRBJ1-1,NA,few,TGCGCCAGCAGCTTGCAGGGGATGGGGACTGAAGCTTTCTTT,CASSLQGMGTEAFF
TRBV28,TRBJ2-5,TRBD1,many,TGTGCCAGCAGCAAAGGGACAGCGTCCCAAGAGACCCAGTACTTC,CASSKGTASQETQYF
TRBV12-3/TRBV12-4,TRBJ2-1,TRBD2,many,TGTGCCAGCAGTTTAGCTAGCGGGAGAGATCCCTACAATGAGCAGTTCTTC,CASSLASGRDPYNEQFF
TRBV13,TRBJ2-5,NA,many,TGTGCCAGCAGCTCGAGAGGAGAGCAAGAGACCCAGTACTTC,CASSSRGEQETQYF
TRBV20-1,TRBJ2-1,NA,many,TGCAGTGCTAAAGAACCGTTGACCGCCCCCACTAGTTTCAATGAGCAGTTCTTC,CSAKEPLTAPTSFNEQFF
TRBV6-4,TRBJ2-1,NA,many,TGTGCCAGCAGTGAAAGGGCGGACCCTTCCTACAATGAGCAGTTCTTC,CASSERADPSYNEQFF
TRBV12-3/TRBV12-4,TRBJ2-1,TRBD2,NA,TGTGCCAGCAGACCGAGACTAGCGAGGGGTGAGCAGTTCTTC,CASRPRLARGEQFF
TRBV4-1,TRBJ2-7,TRBD2,few,TGCGCCAGCAGCCAACCGACTAGCGGACACTACGAGCAGTACTTC,CASSQPTSGHYEQYF
TRBV5-1,TRBJ2-7,NA,few,TGCGCCAGCAGTTTCGAGCCCTACGAGCAGTACTTC,CASSFEPYEQYF
TRBV4-1,TRBJ1-4,NA,NA,TGCGCCAGCAGCCAGCCGGGACTGGAGGATGAAAAACTGTTTTTT,CASSQPGLEDEKLFF
TRBV2,TRBJ1-1,NA,many,TGTGCCAGCAGTTTACAGGGATTGGCTTTCTTT,CASSLQGLAFF
TRBV4-1,TRBJ1-4,NA,many,TGCGCCAGCAGCTTGTGGGCAACTAATGAAAAACTGTTTTTT,CASSLWATNEKLFF
TRBV18,TRBJ1-5,NA,few,TGTGCCAGCTCACCGGGGGGGGATCAGCCCCAGCATTTT,CASSPGGDQPQHF
TRBV20-1,TRBJ2-1,NA,many,TGCAGTGCTAGAGAGGGGTTCTTC,CSAREGFF
TRBV20-1,TRBJ2-7,NA,many,TGCAGTGCTCCTAGGACGGGGCCACCCTACGAGCAGTACTTC,CSAPRTGPPYEQYF
TRBV29-1,TRBJ2-1,NA,many,TGCAGCGTTGTTCTCCCTCTAGCGATTTATATCTACAATGAGCAGTTCTTC,CSVVLPLAIYIYNEQFF
TRBV6-5,TRBJ1-6,NA,many,TGTGCCAGCAGTTACTCATCGGAGAGCATCTCCTATAATTCACCCCTCCACTTT,CASSYSSESISYNSPLHF
TRBV7-2,TRBJ1-1,NA,many,TGTGCCAGCAGCTTCCTTGAGGGGGAGAACACTGAAGCTTTCTTT,CASSFLEGENTEAFF
TRBV28,TRBJ1-6,NA,few,TGTGCCAGCAGTTCGGACAGTCTCCTCCACTTT,CASSSDSLLHF
TRBV7-8,TRBJ2-3,TRBD2,few,TGTGCCAGCAGCTGGGTAGCGGGAGCGGTAGATACGCAGTATTTT,CASSWVAGAVDTQYF
TRBV27,TRBJ1-3,NA,NA,TGTGCCAGCAGTTTATTAGCCAGGGAATCTGGAAACACCATATATTTT,CASSLLARESGNTIYF
TRBV5-1,TRBJ2-3,NA,few,TGCGCCAGCAGACCGACGAGGGGTACAGATACGCAGTATTTT,CASRPTRGTDTQYF